The 12 T cell receptor beta chains listed next were all sequenced from one sample in a study of neurological immune-mediated disorders. Using its own MiXCR run on the 5' RACE reads, TCRdb lists one record per CDR3 protein. The profile covers approximately 40,000 distinct CDR3 sequences, with 20% to 25% appearing a single time and about 4.5% taken by the ten largest. Time point indicated: technical triplicate 3. The sequenced sample consisted of PBMCs. Receptor source: a man aged 55 to 69 with HTLV-1-associated myelopathy (HAM/TSP).

Only a few counts were recorded for this clonotype. V gene TRBV7-9 combines with J gene TRBJ2-1; D unresolved. V lost 6 bases and J 3 bases, leaving 9 bases between the germline ends. The CDR3 sequence is 13 residues long. CDR1 is SEHNR and CDR2 is FQNEAQ in the germline V gene (reference sequence). The CDR3 reads CASSHGDYNEQFF. The CDR3 nucleotides read TGTGCCAGCAGTCATGGGGACTACAATGAGCAGTTCTTC.

This clonotype was counted many times. The chain combines TRBV7-2 with TRBJ2-7; no reliable D call. Germline V gives CDR1 SGHTA, CDR2 FQGNSA. The CDR3 contains 13 residues. V was pared by 4 bases and J by 7 bases, with 14 bases between. The CDR3 DNA follows: TGTGCCAGCAGCTACTCGAAGCCGTGGGAGCAGTACTTC. Translated, it gives CASSYSKPWEQYF.

The sample holds many counts of this clonotype. The rearrangement joins TRBV5-1 to TRBJ2-3; the D is unclear. CDR3 length: 16 residues. The V end lost 0 bases, the J end lost 0 bases, and 11 bases lay between the germline ends. The germline gives CDR1 SGHRS, CDR2 YFSETQ. The DNA for the CDR3 is TGCGCCAGCAGCTTGGGTGGAAGTCAGAGCACAGATACGCAGTATTTT. Protein sequence: CASSLGGSQSTDTQYF.

This clonotype occurred many times. The chain links TRBV2 to TRBJ2-3; weak D call: TRBD2 (6 bases). The germline CDR1 and CDR2 sequences are SNHLY and FYNNEI. This CDR3 spans 16 amino acids. V lost 6 bases, J lost 2 bases, and 18 bases lay in between. The CDR3: CASRAGRGRNTDTQYF. In DNA, the CDR3 is TGTGCCAGCAGGGCGGGCCGGGGGAGAAACACAGATACGCAGTATTTT.

The sample holds many counts of this clonotype. The rearrangement links TRBV7-9 to TRBJ2-7, with 9 nucleotides matching TRBD1. V lost 3 bases and J lost 6; bases outside the gene matches: 9. CDR1 and CDR2 from the germline V gene are SEHNR and FQNEAQ (reference sequence). CDR3 length: 15 amino acids. The CDR3 nucleotides are TGTGCCAGCAGCTTCCCGGGACAGGGAGAATCCGAGCAGTACTTC. Protein: CASSFPGQGESEQYF.

This clonotype showed up many times. This chain connects TRBV24-1 to TRBJ2-3, with 9 bases identical to TRBD2. CDR3 length equals 16 residues. Germline CDR1 and CDR2: KGHDR and SFDVKD. Unmatched junction bases numbered 13, after V lost 9 bases and J lost 4 bases. The chain's CDR3 is CATARGRRGGADTQYF. For the CDR3, the DNA is TGTGCCACCGCCCGAGGTCGGCGGGGGGGTGCAGATACGCAGTATTTT.

In this sample, this clonotype turned up many times. The chain uses TRBV7-9 and TRBJ1-2; D is undetermined. The ends were cut back, 0 bases at V and 4 bases at J, with 3 bases in the middle. CDR1 is SEHNR and CDR2 is FQNEAQ in the germline V gene (reference sequence). The CDR3 runs 12 residues. The CDR3 here is CASSLAGYGYTF. The CDR3 nucleotides read TGTGCCAGCAGCTTAGCAGGCTATGGCTACACCTTC.

This clonotype was counted at least ten times. The chain employs TRBV18 and TRBJ1-1; 9 bases agree with TRBD1. The germline V gene encodes CDR1 KGHSH and CDR2 LQKENI. Losses at the gene ends were 3 bases for V and 6 bases for J; bases not matched to a gene: 8. This CDR3 region has 15 residues. CDR3 in amino acids: CASSPTSTGGAEAFF. The CDR3 nucleotides read TGTGCCAGCTCACCCACCTCGACAGGGGGGGCTGAAGCTTTCTTT.

This clonotype was observed many times. The V gene is TRBV4-2, the J gene TRBJ2-5, with 9 bases that match TRBD1. The CDR3 is made up of 16 amino acids. J gave up 6 bases and V 0 bases, and 8 bases lay outside the gene matches. Per the germline V gene, CDR1 is LGHNA and CDR2 is YNFKEQ. The CDR3 DNA sequence: TGTGCCAGCAGCCAAGAAGTAGGGACAGGGCAAAAGACCCAGTACTTC. As protein: CASSQEVGTGQKTQYF.

This clonotype was counted many times. The J gene is TRBJ2-7, the V gene TRBV19; D possibly corresponds to TRBD1 (6 bases). The CDR3 loop spans 13 amino acids. Germline loops: CDR1 LNHDA, CDR2 SQIVND (reference sequence). Deletions cut 6 bases from V and 0 bases from J, with 9 bases between. CDR3 protein: CASSLGASYEQYF. CDR3 in DNA: TGTGCCAGTAGCCTGGGGGCCTCCTACGAGCAGTACTTC.

This clonotype was seen at least ten times. J is TRBJ2-2 and V is TRBV11-1, with TRBD2 matching 11 bases. V shed 6 bases, J shed 4 bases, and the junction held 7 bases outside the gene matches. The CDR3 consists of 16 residues. Germline assignment: CDR1 SGHAT and CDR2 FQDESV (reference sequence). CDR3 residues: CASRPLAGDPTGELFF. For the CDR3, the DNA is TGTGCCAGCAGACCACTAGCGGGGGACCCCACCGGGGAGCTGTTTTTT.

This clonotype was detected many times. The gene calls are TRBV7-9 and TRBJ2-5; a weak D match, TRBD1 (7 bases). The CDR3 is 15 amino acids. Germline V gene data show CDR1 as SEHNR and CDR2 as FQNEAQ (reference sequence). V lost 5 bases, J lost 1 base, and 14 bases lay in between. The CDR3 DNA sequence: TGTGCCAGCAGCACGCGGGACAGAACCCAAGAGACCCAGTACTTC. It specifies CASSTRDRTQETQYF. Supplemented by reference TRBV7-9 and TRBJ2-5, the full variable domain reads DTGVSQNPRHKITKRGQNVTFRCDPISEHNRLYWYRQTLGQGPEFLTYFQNEAQLEKSRLLSDRFSAERPKGSFSTLEIQRTEQGDSAMYLCASSTRDRTQETQYFGPGTRLLVL.